Below are 21 T cell receptor beta chains sequenced from a single sample in a study of blood T cell repertoires in COVID-19. Data came from immunoSEQ multiplex PCR; TCRdb stores just in-frame clones and leaves some out. Of approximately 200,000 clones in the sample, roughly 86% were seen once. The sequenced sample was PBMCs or T cells enriched from blood (not recorded which). Receptor source: a woman aged 25 to 45 who had recovered from COVID-19.

This chain links TRBV28 with TRBJ1-2; maybe TRBD1 (6 bases). Germline V gene sequence: CDR1 MDHEN, CDR2 SYDVKM. Trimming left V 8 bases short and J 2 bases short, with 9 bases between. CDR3 length: 12 residues. DNA for the CDR3: TGTGCCAGCGGCGGACAGAACTATGGCTACACCTTC. This translates into CASGGQNYGYTF.

CDR3 sequence reads: CSVGASPETQYF. CDR3 nucleotides: TGCAGCGTTGGAGCTAGCCCAGAGACCCAGTACTTC. The J gene is TRBJ2-5, the V gene TRBV29-1; the D gene is possibly TRBD2 (5 bases). The CDR3 is 12 residues long. Trimming left V 4 bases short and J 4 bases short, with 10 bases between. Per the germline V gene, CDR1 is SQVTM and CDR2 is ANQGSEA.

The CDR3 sequence is CASSTSPRAGANVLTF. The CDR3 DNA reads as TGTGCCAGCAGTACGAGCCCCAGGGCCGGGGCCAACGTCCTGACTTTC. The gene calls are TRBV28 and TRBJ2-6; TRBD1 might be the D (5 bases). The germline CDR1 and CDR2 sequences are MDHEN and SYDVKM. The CDR3 is made up of 16 amino acids. V was pared by 5 bases and J by 4 bases, with 15 bases between.

The chain carries TRBV18 and TRBJ2-7; the D is unclear. V lost 2 bases, J lost 0 bases, and 8 bases lay in between. The CDR3 loop spans 14 amino acids. The V gene's germline CDR1 is KGHSH and CDR2 LQKENI. The CDR3 coding sequence is TGTGCCAGCTCACCATTAGCCGGCTCCTACGAGCAGTACTTC. It encodes CASSPLAGSYEQYF.

In its sample, this clone was seen a few times. The chain joins TRBV2 to TRBJ2-1; D is possibly TRBD2 (6 bases). Trimming removed 5 bases from V and 3 bases from J, with 17 bases in between. The CDR3 length is 16 residues. The V gene's germline CDR1 is SNHLY and CDR2 FYNNEI. The CDR3 bases are TGTGCCAGCAGTCGGCCGGGGAGGAGGGGCTACAATGAGCAGTTCTTC. Amino acid sequence: CASSRPGRRGYNEQFF.

The genes are TRBV6-5 and TRBJ2-4; D call uncertain. The germline CDR1 and CDR2 sequences are MNHEY and SVGAGI. The CDR3 length is 13 residues. V lost 6 bases, J lost 5 bases, and 11 bases lay in between. The CDR3 region is CASRRGPENIQYF. The CDR3 DNA is TGTGCCAGCAGGAGAGGTCCGGAAAACATTCAGTACTTC.

J is TRBJ1-5 and V is TRBV24-1; a weak D match, TRBD1 (6 bases). The CDR3 is 14 amino acids. The germline V gene encodes CDR1 KGHDR and CDR2 SFDVKD. The V and J ends lost 8 bases and 3 bases respectively, with 13 bases between them. The CDR3 spells CATKDSRSNQPQHF. CDR3 DNA sequence: TGTGCCACCAAGGACAGTAGATCCAATCAGCCCCAGCATTTT.

V usage is TRBV21-1 and J usage is TRBJ1-4. TRBV21-1 is labeled a pseudogene. This CDR3 spans 15 amino acids. CDR3 DNA sequence: TGTGCCAGCAGCAAAAGGGAGACGGACGGCGAAAAACTGTTTTTT. This gives the protein CASSKRETDGEKLFF.

The V call is TRBV28, the J call TRBJ1-1; 9 bases line up with TRBD1. The CDR3 spans 15 residues. Germline CDR1 and CDR2: MDHEN and SYDVKM. V lost 6 bases, J lost 3 bases, and 8 bases stayed unmatched. Here the CDR3 DNA reads TGTGCCAGCAGACCATCGACAGGGGGGCACACTGAAGCTTTCTTT. It translates to CASRPSTGGHTEAFF.

This chain links TRBV5-1 with TRBJ1-4; 9 bases line up with TRBD1. V shed 4 bases, J shed 3 bases, and the junction held 13 bases outside the gene matches. Germline V gene data show CDR1 as SGHRS and CDR2 as YFSETQ. This CDR3 spans 18 amino acids. The CDR3 loop reads CASSPAGTGMRANEKLFF. As DNA, the CDR3 is TGCGCCAGCAGCCCAGCCGGGACAGGGATGAGGGCTAATGAAAAACTGTTTTTT.

DNA for the CDR3: TGTGCCAGCAGCCCCGACAGGGGTTCACCCTCCTACAATGAGCAGTTCTTC. Protein: CASSPDRGSPSYNEQFF. This chain uses TRBV6-2 or TRBV6-3 with TRBJ2-1; TRBD1 aligns across 8 bases. The CDR3 totals 17 residues. V trimming: 6 bases; J trimming: 0 bases; junction bases outside the gene matches: 10. Germline-derived CDR1 and CDR2 are MNHEY and SVGEGT.

The chain carries TRBV7-8 and TRBJ2-6; D is perhaps TRBD1 (5 bases). The CDR3 consists of 18 residues. Germline-derived CDR1 and CDR2 are SGHVS and FQNEAQ. The ends were cut back, 1 base at V and 1 base at J, with 14 bases in the middle. CDR3 sequence (DNA): TGTGCCAGCAGCTTAGAGAGACAGACACGATCTGGGGCCAACGTCCTGACTTTC. Its translation: CASSLERQTRSGANVLTF.

The chain employs TRBV7-6 and TRBJ1-4, with D hard to call. CDR1 and CDR2 from the germline V gene are SGHVS and FNYEAQ. Trimming stripped 5 bases from V and 8 bases from J, with 18 bases between. The CDR3 is 15 residues long. This CDR3 reads CASSERGGIREKLFF. For the CDR3, the DNA is TGTGCCAGCAGCGAACGGGGAGGGATACGGGAAAAACTGTTTTTT.

V usage is TRBV4-1 and J usage is TRBJ2-5; 7 positions match TRBD1. Germline V gene sequence: CDR1 MGHRA, CDR2 YSYEKL. The CDR3 runs 15 residues. V was pared by 3 bases and J by 2 bases, with 6 bases of the junction left unmatched. The CDR3 sequence is CASSHGPGQQETQYF. For the CDR3, the DNA is TGCGCCAGCAGCCACGGTCCGGGACAGCAAGAGACCCAGTACTTC.

J is TRBJ2-4 and V is TRBV27; 10 bases are a match to TRBD2. The ends lost 5 bases at V and 7 bases at J; junction bases unmatched: 8. This CDR3 spans 15 amino acids. The V gene's germline CDR1 is MNHEY and CDR2 SMNVEV (reference sequence). The CDR3: CASSPTSGMRNIQYF. In DNA form, the CDR3 reads TGTGCCAGCAGTCCTACTAGCGGGATGAGGAACATTCAGTACTTC.

The chain couples TRBV15 to TRBJ1-5; D is unresolved. This CDR3 has 13 amino acids. Trimming took off 1 base at V and 5 bases at J, with 6 bases between the two ends. CDR1 is LNHNV and CDR2 is YYDKDF in the germline V gene (reference sequence). CDR3 protein: CATSRGGYQPQHF. Here the CDR3 DNA reads TGTGCCACCAGCAGAGGAGGGTATCAGCCCCAGCATTTT.

The V call is TRBV10-3, the J call TRBJ1-1; D possibly corresponds to TRBD1 (5 bases). With 6 bases removed from V and 0 bases from J, the gap between germline ends came to 11 bases. The CDR3 extends over 14 amino acids. CDR1 ENHRY and CDR2 SYGVKD come from the germline V gene. The CDR3 DNA sequence: TGTGCCATCAGAGGCGGGGGTTTGAACACTGAAGCTTTCTTT. Protein sequence: CAIRGGGLNTEAFF.

This sequence joins TRBV28 and TRBJ2-5; the D gene is possibly TRBD1 (6 bases). The CDR3 length is 13 residues. Germline V gene data show CDR1 as MDHEN and CDR2 as SYDVKM. The V end was cut by 6 bases, the J end by 4 bases, with 12 bases between. CDR3 region: CASSIQGRETQYF. For the CDR3, the DNA is TGTGCCAGCAGCATACAGGGAAGAGAGACCCAGTACTTC.

The rearrangement links TRBV4-2 to TRBJ2-3; 13 nucleotides match TRBD2. After removal of 3 bases from V and 3 bases from J, the junction contained 15 bases not matched to a gene. This CDR3 has 20 amino acids. Germline CDR1 and CDR2: LGHNA and YNFKEQ. As DNA, the CDR3 is TGTGCCAGCAGCCAGGAGAATGGGCCGGGACTAGCGGGATTTACAGATACGCAGTATTTT. It translates to CASSQENGPGLAGFTDTQYF.

The chain carries TRBV28 and TRBJ1-5, with D maybe TRBD1 (6 bases). V lost 7 bases to trimming and J lost 4 bases, with 14 bases between them. The germline CDR1 and CDR2 sequences are MDHEN and SYDVKM. The length of the CDR3 is 14 residues. The CDR3 nucleotides read TGTGCCAGCAAGTTATCAGGGGTGAATCAGCCCCAGCATTTT. It is translated as CASKLSGVNQPQHF. The full variable domain, with the rest looked up from reference TRBV28 and TRBJ1-5, is DVKVTQSSRYLVKRTGEKVFLECVQDMDHENMFWYRQDPGLGLRLIYFSYDVKMKEKGDIPEGYSVSREKKERFSLILESASTNQTSMYLCASKLSGVNQPQHFGDGTRLSIL.

The chain employs TRBV5-1 and TRBJ2-7; D perhaps matches TRBD2 (5 bases). The germline CDR1 and CDR2 sequences are SGHRS and YFSETQ. The CDR3 sequence is 13 residues long. The V end was cut by 2 bases, the J end by 6 bases, with 12 bases between. The CDR3 DNA is TGCGCCAGCAGCTTAGAGAGGGCGGGCGAGCAGTACTTC. It encodes CASSLERAGEQYF.